These T cell receptor beta chains were read from a single sample in a study of human T cells and chemical hapten exposure. TCRdb itself ran the RACE reads through MiXCR, one entry per CDR3 protein. The top ten clones hold approximately 5.3% of a sample with tens of thousands of distinct CDR3 sequences, roughly 12% of them seen once. The material was whole blood, obtained in connection with sensitization to the hapten diphenylcyclopropenone (DPC). Receptors were obtained from a woman aged 25 to 39 with alopecia areata. Some clones in this sample may be carry-over from other donors' samples. The CDR3 runs from the conserved cysteine through the conserved F or W. The order of the fields is clone size, V gene, J gene, D gene, CDR3 protein, CDR3 DNA. D genes are given only for firm matches. Not every row has a clone size; where given, it reads once, few, many or a size class.

few	TRBV3-1	TRBJ1-1	-	CASSPAGSVTTEAFF	TGTGCCAGCAGCCCCGCCGGGTCCGTTACCACTGAAGCTTTCTTT
many	TRBV5-1	TRBJ2-7	TRBD2	CASSPTTGGNEQYF	TGCGCCAGCAGCCCAACGACGGGGGGGAACGAGCAGTACTTC
-	TRBV29-1	TRBJ2-5	-	CSVDLKGTGETQYF	TGCAGCGTTGATCTCAAGGGGACGGGAGAGACCCAGTACTTC
many	TRBV3-1	TRBJ2-1	TRBD1	CASSLGQGSYNEQFF	TGTGCCAGCAGCCTCGGACAGGGGTCCTACAATGAGCAGTTCTTC
-	TRBV6-2/TRBV6-3	TRBJ2-1	-	CASSYFGRGNEQFF	TGTGCCAGCAGTTACTTTGGCAGGGGCAATGAGCAGTTCTTC
few	TRBV4-2	TRBJ1-6	TRBD1	CASRQIGTGGESNSPLHF	TGTGCCAGCAGACAAATCGGAACAGGGGGGGAAAGTAATTCACCCCTCCACTTT
many	TRBV18	TRBJ2-2	TRBD2	CASSPATSGGETGELFF	TGTGCCAGCTCACCAGCCACTAGCGGAGGGGAAACCGGGGAGCTGTTTTTT
-	TRBV9	TRBJ2-1	-	CASSPVGAYNEQFF	TGTGCCAGCAGCCCGGTGGGAGCCTACAATGAGCAGTTCTTC
many	TRBV6-2/TRBV6-3	TRBJ2-1	TRBD1	CASMGDRNYNEQFF	TGTGCCAGCATGGGGGACAGAAATTACAATGAGCAGTTCTTC
-	TRBV4-3	TRBJ1-5	-	CASSQYSNQPQHF	TGCGCCAGCAGCCAATATAGCAATCAGCCCCAGCATTTT
many	TRBV21-1	TRBJ1-1	-	CASSKGRGGEAFF	TGTGCCAGCAGCAAAGGGAGGGGGGGCGAAGCTTTCTTT